This is a list of T cell receptor beta chains from one sample in a study of T cells in Graves' hyperthyroidism and ophthalmopathy. From the multiplex PCR reads, TCRdb called clonotypes with MiXCR, one entry per CDR3 protein. The table shows hundreds of thousands of distinct CDR3 sequences, with around 13% occurring only once. The sequenced sample was blood. The receptors derive from a woman under 30 with Graves' hyperthyroidism. The CDR3 runs from the conserved cysteine through the conserved F or W. The D gene is left open where the match is weak. Size is stated for part of the rows, as once, few or many counts, or as a class when the clone is expanded.

J gene,V gene,D gene,clone size,CDR3 DNA,CDR3 protein
TRBJ2-7,TRBV30,-,many,TGTGGACTTAGCAGGGACCCCTACGAGCAGTACTTC,CGLSRDPYEQYF
TRBJ2-7,TRBV7-2,-,many,TGTGCCAGCAGCTTTGGAACTCTTTACGAGCAGTACTTC,CASSFGTLYEQYF
TRBJ1-1,TRBV5-1,-,many,TGCGCCAGCAGCTTTGGTGCTGCGAACACTGAAGCTTTCTTT,CASSFGAANTEAFF
TRBJ2-2,TRBV7-9,-,many,TGTGCCAGCAGCTTGCCCGGGACCGAGAACACCGGGGAGCTGTTTTTT,CASSLPGTENTGELFF
TRBJ2-5,TRBV12-3/TRBV12-4,-,many,TGTGCCAGCAGTCAAACGGGGATACAGTACTTC,CASSQTGIQYF
TRBJ2-3,TRBV5-1,TRBD1,many,TGCGCCAGCAGCCCGGGACAGGACACAGATACGCAGTATTTT,CASSPGQDTDTQYF
TRBJ2-2,TRBV14,-,many,TGTGCCAGCAGCCAACAGCCTAACACCGGGGAGCTGTTTTTT,CASSQQPNTGELFF
TRBJ2-1,TRBV12-3/TRBV12-4,-,-,TGTGCCAGCAGTTTAGTAGATGGTGAGCAGTTCTTC,CASSLVDGEQFF
TRBJ2-5,TRBV4-3,TRBD2,few,TGCGCCAGCAGCCAAGAGACTAGCGGGAAGGAGACCCAGTACTTC,CASSQETSGKETQYF
TRBJ1-6,TRBV28,-,-,TGTGCCAGCAGCCCCAGTAGAGGACGGTACGATAATTCACCCCTCCACTTT,CASSPSRGRYDNSPLHF
TRBJ2-7,TRBV4-1,-,-,TGCGCCAGCAGCCAAGTCATAGTCCCGGCAGGGGTCCACGAGCAGTACTTC,CASSQVIVPAGVHEQYF
TRBJ2-7,TRBV14,-,few,TGTGCCAGCAGCCAAGATCGTGGGACACTTTACTACGAGCAGTACTTC,CASSQDRGTLYYEQYF
TRBJ2-1,TRBV5-1,-,many,TGCGCCAGCAGCTTCCAACAAAATGAGCAGTTCTTC,CASSFQQNEQFF
TRBJ1-2,TRBV30,-,many,TGTGCCTGGAGGCACCTGACTGCGACTGGCTACACCTTC,CAWRHLTATGYTF
TRBJ1-3,TRBV7-2,-,few,TGTGCCAGCAGCCCCTGGGAGTATGGAAACACCATATATTTT,CASSPWEYGNTIYF
TRBJ2-7,TRBV7-2,-,many,TGTGCCAGCAGCCAGGGGCCCCCCTACGAGCAGTACTTC,CASSQGPPYEQYF
TRBJ2-2,TRBV30,-,few,TGTGCCTGGAGTGTACTCGGGGTCCCCGGGGAGCTGTTTTTT,CAWSVLGVPGELFF
TRBJ1-6,TRBV9,-,many,TGTGCCAGCAGCGTAGAAGGGAGTTCACCCCTCCACTTT,CASSVEGSSPLHF
TRBJ1-1,TRBV28,-,many,TGTGCCAGCAGTTTAAAGGGGGGAACCGAAGCTTTCTTT,CASSLKGGTEAFF
TRBJ1-5,TRBV27,-,-,TGTGCCAGCAGTTTAGTTGTGGGTAATCAGCCCCAGCATTTT,CASSLVVGNQPQHF
TRBJ2-7,TRBV20-1,TRBD2,few,TGCAGTGCCCAACTAGCGGCATCCTACGAGCAGTACTTC,CSAQLAASYEQYF
TRBJ2-1,TRBV30,-,many,TGTGCCCGCCTCGGCGGAGGACATGAGCAGTTCTTC,CARLGGGHEQFF
TRBJ2-2,TRBV10-1,-,-,TGCGCCAGCAGTGAAATGGGGCCCCAAGGCACGAACACCGGGGAGCTGTTTTTT,CASSEMGPQGTNTGELFF
TRBJ1-1,TRBV2,-,many,TGTGCCAGCAGGGCGGGGAACACTGAAGCTTTCTTT,CASRAGNTEAFF
TRBJ1-3,TRBV2,TRBD1,few,TGTGCCAGCAGCCGACAACAGGGGGCCTCTGGAAACACCATATATTTT,CASSRQQGASGNTIYF
TRBJ1-4,TRBV10-3,-,-,TGTGCCATCAAGGACCGGGGGACTAATGAAAAACTGTTTTTT,CAIKDRGTNEKLFF
TRBJ1-4,TRBV6-1,-,-,TGTGTCAGCAAAAGGAACGGGGGGGATGAAAAACTGTTTTTT,CVSKRNGGDEKLFF
TRBJ1-3,TRBV28,-,few,TGTGCCAGCTCGTCAAAGGGGTTCTCTGGAAACACCATATATTTT,CASSSKGFSGNTIYF
TRBJ2-5,TRBV6-2/TRBV6-3,TRBD2,once,TGTGCCAGCAGTTACCGGACTAGCGGGACAGAGACCCAGTACTTC,CASSYRTSGTETQYF
TRBJ2-2,TRBV29-1,TRBD2,few,TGCAGCGTCTCTTTCTCTAGCGGCGCGAACACCGGGGAGCTGTTTTTT,CSVSFSSGANTGELFF
TRBJ1-5,TRBV10-3,-,-,TGTGCCATCAGTGAAACCGTAGGCAATCAGCCCCAGCATTTT,CAISETVGNQPQHF
TRBJ1-1,TRBV11-2,-,many,TGTGCCAGCAGCAGCCCCCGGGGGGACACTGAAGCTTTCTTT,CASSSPRGDTEAFF
TRBJ1-1,TRBV6-1,-,many,TGTGCCAGCCGGGGGGGCGCAGGTACTGAAGCTTTCTTT,CASRGGAGTEAFF
TRBJ2-7,TRBV20-1,TRBD1,many,TGCAGTGCTAGACCGGCAGGACAGGGGGAAGAGCCTTACGAGCAGTACTTC,CSARPAGQGEEPYEQYF
TRBJ2-3,TRBV5-1,-,many,TGCGCCAGCAGCCCGATGGGGACAGATACGCAGTATTTT,CASSPMGTDTQYF
TRBJ2-7,TRBV3-1,TRBD1,many,TGTGCCAGCAGCGCCCAGGACAGGGTCCCCGAGCAGTACTTC,CASSAQDRVPEQYF
TRBJ1-2,TRBV24-1,TRBD1,many,TGTGCCGCGTGGGACAGCCGGACTAGTGGCTACACCTTC,CAAWDSRTSGYTF
TRBJ1-1,TRBV29-1,TRBD1,-,TGCAGCGTTGAGGGCAGGGGGCGCGGAGACACTGAAGCTTTCTTT,CSVEGRGRGDTEAFF
TRBJ2-1,TRBV7-8,TRBD2,-,TGCGCCAGCAGTGATAGCGCTTGGCGGGGGGGGTACAATGAGCAGTTCTTC,CASSDSAWRGGYNEQFF
TRBJ2-1,TRBV24-1,-,-,TGTGTCACCAGTGCGGGGGCGGAGGTAACTGAGCAGTTCTTC,CVTSAGAEVTEQFF
TRBJ1-1,TRBV5-8,-,many,TGTGCCAGCAGCTTGTCCAGGGTTGAAGCTTTCTTT,CASSLSRVEAFF
TRBJ2-2,TRBV6-1,-,-,TGTGCCAGCAGTGAATGGGTGAACACCGGGGAGCTGTTTTTT,CASSEWVNTGELFF
TRBJ1-2,TRBV28,-,many,TGTGCCAGCAGGGTACAGGGTCACGACTTCTACACCTTC,CASRVQGHDFYTF
TRBJ2-7,TRBV10-2,TRBD2,-,TGCGCCAGCAGTGAGTCACTAGCGGGGGGGCTATACAATGAGCAGTACTTC,CASSESLAGGLYNEQYF
TRBJ1-1,TRBV5-8,-,-,TGTGCCAGCAGCTTAACCAGGGTGAACGGTGAAGCTTTCTTT,CASSLTRVNGEAFF
TRBJ2-1,TRBV27,-,many,TGTGCCAGCAGTCCGGGCGGGATCGTCGGAAGAGAGCAGTTCTTC,CASSPGGIVGREQFF